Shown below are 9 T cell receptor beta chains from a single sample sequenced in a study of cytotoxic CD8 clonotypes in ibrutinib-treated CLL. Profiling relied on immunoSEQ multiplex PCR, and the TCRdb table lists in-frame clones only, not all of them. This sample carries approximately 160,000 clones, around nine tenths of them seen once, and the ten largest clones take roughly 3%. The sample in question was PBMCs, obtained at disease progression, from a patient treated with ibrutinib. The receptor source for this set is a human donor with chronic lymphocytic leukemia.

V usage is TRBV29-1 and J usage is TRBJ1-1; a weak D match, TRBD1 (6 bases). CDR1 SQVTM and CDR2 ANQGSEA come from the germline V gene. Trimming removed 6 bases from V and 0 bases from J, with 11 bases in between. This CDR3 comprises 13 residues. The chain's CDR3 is CSVDRNMNTEAFF. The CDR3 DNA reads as TGCAGCGTAGACAGGAACATGAACACTGAAGCTTTCTTT. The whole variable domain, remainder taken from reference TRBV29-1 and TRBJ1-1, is SAVISQKPSRDICQRGTSLTIQCQVDSQVTMMFWYRQQPGQSLTLIATANQGSEATYESGFVIDKFPISRPNLTFSTLTVSNMSPEDSSIYLCSVDRNMNTEAFFGQGTRLTVV.

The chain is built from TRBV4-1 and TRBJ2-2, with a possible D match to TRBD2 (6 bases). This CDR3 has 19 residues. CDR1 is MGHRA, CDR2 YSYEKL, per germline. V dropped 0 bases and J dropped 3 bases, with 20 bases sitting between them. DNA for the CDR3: TGCGCCAGCAGCCAAGAAGCGGGCAGGCCGCCTCGATACACCGGGGAGCTGTTTTTT. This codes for CASSQEAGRPPRYTGELFF.

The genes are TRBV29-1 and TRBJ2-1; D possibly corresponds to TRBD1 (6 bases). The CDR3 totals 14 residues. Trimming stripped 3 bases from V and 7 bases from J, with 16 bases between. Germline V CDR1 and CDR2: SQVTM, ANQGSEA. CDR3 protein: CSVDTQGKVNEQFF. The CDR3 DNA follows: TGCAGCGTTGATACCCAGGGGAAGGTAAATGAGCAGTTCTTC.

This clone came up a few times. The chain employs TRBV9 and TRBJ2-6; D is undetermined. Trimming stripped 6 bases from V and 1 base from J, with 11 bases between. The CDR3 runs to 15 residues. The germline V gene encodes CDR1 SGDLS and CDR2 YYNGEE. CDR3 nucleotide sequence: TGTGCCAGCACTGCAGACCCTTCTGGGGCCAACGTCCTGACTTTC. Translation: CASTADPSGANVLTF.

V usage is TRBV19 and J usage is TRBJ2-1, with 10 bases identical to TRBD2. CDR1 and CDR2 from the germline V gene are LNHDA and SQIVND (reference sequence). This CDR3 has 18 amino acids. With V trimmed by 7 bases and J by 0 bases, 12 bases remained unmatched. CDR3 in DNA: TGTGCCAGTATGGGGCGGTTAGCGGGAGGAAGCTCCTACAATGAGCAGTTCTTC. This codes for CASMGRLAGGSSYNEQFF.

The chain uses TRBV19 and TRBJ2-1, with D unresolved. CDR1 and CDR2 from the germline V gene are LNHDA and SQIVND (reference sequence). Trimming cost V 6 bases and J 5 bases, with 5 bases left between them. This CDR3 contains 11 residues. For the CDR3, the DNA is TGTGCCAGTAGGAAGAACAATGAGCAGTTCTTC. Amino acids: CASRKNNEQFF.

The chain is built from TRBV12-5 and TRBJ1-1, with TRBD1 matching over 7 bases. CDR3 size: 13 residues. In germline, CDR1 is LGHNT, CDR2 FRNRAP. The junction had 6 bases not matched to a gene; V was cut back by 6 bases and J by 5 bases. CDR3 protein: CASGVQGWTEAFF. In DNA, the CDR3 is TGTGCTAGTGGGGTACAGGGGTGGACTGAAGCTTTCTTT.

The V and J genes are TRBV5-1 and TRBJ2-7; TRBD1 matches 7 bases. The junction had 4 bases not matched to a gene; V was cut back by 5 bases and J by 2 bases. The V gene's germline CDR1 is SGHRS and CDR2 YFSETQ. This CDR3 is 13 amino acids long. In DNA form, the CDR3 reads TGCGCCAGCAGTCCGGGGACAGCCTACGAGCAGTACTTC. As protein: CASSPGTAYEQYF.

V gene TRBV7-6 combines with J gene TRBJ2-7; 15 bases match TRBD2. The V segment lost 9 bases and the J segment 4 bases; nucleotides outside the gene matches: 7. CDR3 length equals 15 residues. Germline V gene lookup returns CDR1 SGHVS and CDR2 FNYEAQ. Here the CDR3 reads CASSGTSGRIYEQYF. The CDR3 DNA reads TGTGCCAGTTCTGGGACTAGCGGGAGGATTTACGAGCAGTACTTC.